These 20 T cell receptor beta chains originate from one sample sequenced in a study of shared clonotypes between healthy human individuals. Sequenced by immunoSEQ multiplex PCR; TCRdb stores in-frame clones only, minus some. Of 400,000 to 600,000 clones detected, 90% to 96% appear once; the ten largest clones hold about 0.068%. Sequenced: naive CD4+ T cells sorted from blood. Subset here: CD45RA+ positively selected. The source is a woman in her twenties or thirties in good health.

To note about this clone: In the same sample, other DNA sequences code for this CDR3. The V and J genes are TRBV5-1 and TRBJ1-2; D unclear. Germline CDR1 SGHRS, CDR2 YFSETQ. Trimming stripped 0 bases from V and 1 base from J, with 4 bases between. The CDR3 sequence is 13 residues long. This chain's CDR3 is CASSLGDNYGYTF. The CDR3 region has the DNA TGCGCCAGCAGCTTGGGGGATAACTATGGCTACACCTTC.

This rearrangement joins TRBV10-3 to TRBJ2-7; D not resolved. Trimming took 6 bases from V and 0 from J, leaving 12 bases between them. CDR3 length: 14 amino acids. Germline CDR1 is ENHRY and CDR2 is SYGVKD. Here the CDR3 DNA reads TGTGCCATCAGCCCCGACCGATACTCCTACGAGCAGTACTTC. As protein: CAISPDRYSYEQYF.

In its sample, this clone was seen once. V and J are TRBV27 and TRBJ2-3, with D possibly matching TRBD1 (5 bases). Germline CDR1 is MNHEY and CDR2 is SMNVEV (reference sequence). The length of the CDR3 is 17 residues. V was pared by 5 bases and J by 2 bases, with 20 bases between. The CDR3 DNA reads TGTGCCAGCAGTGCAAAACCGACAGCAACGTTCACAGATACGCAGTATTTT. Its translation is CASSAKPTATFTDTQYF.

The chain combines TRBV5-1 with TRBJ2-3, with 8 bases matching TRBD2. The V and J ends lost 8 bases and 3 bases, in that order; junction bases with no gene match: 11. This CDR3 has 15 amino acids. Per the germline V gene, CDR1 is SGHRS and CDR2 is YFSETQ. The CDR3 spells CASRREAPITDTQYF. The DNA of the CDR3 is TGCGCCAGTCGGCGGGAGGCACCGATTACAGATACGCAGTATTTT.

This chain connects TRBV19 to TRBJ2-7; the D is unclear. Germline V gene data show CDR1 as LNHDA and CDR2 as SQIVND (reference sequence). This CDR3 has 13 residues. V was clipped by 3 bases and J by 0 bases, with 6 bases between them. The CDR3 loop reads CASSMGFSYEQYF. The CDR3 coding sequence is TGTGCCAGTAGTATGGGTTTCTCCTACGAGCAGTACTTC.

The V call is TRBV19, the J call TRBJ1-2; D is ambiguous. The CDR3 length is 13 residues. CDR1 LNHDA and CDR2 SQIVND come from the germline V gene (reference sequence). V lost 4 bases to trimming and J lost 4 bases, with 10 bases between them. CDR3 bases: TGTGCCAGTAGTAGAGCAGAATTCTATGGCTACACCTTC. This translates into CASSRAEFYGYTF.

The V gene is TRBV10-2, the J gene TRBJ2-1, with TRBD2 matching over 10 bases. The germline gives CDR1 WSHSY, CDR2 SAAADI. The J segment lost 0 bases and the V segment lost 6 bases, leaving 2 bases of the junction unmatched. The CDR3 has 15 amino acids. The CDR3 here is CASRLAGNSYNEQFF. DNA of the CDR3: TGCGCCAGCAGACTAGCGGGAAACTCCTACAATGAGCAGTTCTTC.

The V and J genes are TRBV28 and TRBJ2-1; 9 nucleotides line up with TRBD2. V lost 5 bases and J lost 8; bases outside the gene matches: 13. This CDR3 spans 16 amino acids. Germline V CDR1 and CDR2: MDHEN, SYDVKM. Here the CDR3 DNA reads TGTGCCAGCAGTAAACCGAGAGGGGCTAGCGGGGATGAGCAGTTCTTC. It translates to CASSKPRGASGDEQFF.

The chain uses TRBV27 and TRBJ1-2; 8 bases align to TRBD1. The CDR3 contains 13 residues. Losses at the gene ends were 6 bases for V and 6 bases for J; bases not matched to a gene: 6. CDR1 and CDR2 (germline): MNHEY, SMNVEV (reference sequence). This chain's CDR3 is CASSRDRGDGYTF. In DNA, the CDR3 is TGTGCCAGCAGCCGAGACAGGGGAGATGGCTACACCTTC.

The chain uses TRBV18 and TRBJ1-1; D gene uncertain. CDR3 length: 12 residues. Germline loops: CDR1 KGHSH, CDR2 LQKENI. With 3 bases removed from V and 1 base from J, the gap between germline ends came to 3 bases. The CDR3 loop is CASSPRNTEAFF. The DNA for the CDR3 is TGTGCCAGCTCACCTAGGAACACTGAAGCTTTCTTT.

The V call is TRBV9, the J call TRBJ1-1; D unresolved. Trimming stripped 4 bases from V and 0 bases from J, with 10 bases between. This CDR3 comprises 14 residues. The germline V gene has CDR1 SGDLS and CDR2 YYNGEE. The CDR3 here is CASSPWTLNTEAFF. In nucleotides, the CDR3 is TGTGCCAGCAGCCCTTGGACCTTGAACACTGAAGCTTTCTTT. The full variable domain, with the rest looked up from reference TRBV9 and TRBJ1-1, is DSGVTQTPKHLITATGQRVTLRCSPRSGDLSVYWYQQSLDQGLQFLIQYYNGEERAKGNILERFSAQQFPDLHSELNLSSLELGDSALYFCASSPWTLNTEAFFGQGTRLTVV.

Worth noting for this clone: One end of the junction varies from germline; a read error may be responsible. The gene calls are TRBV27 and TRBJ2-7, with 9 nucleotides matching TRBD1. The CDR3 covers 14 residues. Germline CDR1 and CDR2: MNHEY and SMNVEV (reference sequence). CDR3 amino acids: CAGSLGTGFGEQYF. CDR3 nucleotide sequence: TGTGCCGGCAGTTTAGGGACAGGGTTTGGCGAGCAGTACTTC.

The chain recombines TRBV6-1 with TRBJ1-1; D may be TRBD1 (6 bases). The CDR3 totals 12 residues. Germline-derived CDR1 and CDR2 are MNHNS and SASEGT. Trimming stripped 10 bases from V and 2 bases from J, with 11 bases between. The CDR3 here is CATMDRNTEAFF. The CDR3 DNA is TGTGCCACCATGGACAGAAACACTGAAGCTTTCTTT.

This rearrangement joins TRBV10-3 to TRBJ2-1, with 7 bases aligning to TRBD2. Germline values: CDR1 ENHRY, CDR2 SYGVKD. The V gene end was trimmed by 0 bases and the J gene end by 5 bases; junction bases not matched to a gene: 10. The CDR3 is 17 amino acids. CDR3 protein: CAISESEGTTRHNEQFF. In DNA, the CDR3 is TGTGCCATCAGTGAGTCTGAAGGGACTACAAGGCACAATGAGCAGTTCTTC.

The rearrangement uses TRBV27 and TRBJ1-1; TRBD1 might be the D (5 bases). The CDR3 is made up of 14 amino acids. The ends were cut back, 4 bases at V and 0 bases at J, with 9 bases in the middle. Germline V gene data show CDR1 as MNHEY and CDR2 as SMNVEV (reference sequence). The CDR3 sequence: CASSSPGLNTEAFF. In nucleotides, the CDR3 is TGTGCCAGCAGTTCACCAGGGTTGAACACTGAAGCTTTCTTT.

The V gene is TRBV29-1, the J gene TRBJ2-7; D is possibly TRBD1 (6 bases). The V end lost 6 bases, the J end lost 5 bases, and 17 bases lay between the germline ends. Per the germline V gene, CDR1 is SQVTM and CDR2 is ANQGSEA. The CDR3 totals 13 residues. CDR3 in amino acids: CSVRPTGSHEQYF. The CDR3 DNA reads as TGCAGCGTACGGCCCACAGGGTCCCACGAGCAGTACTTC.

The CDR3 protein is CASIWVLNTEAFF. The CDR3 bases are TGCGCCAGCATTTGGGTTTTGAACACTGAAGCTTTCTTT. The rearrangement links TRBV10-1 to TRBJ1-1; D call uncertain. Germline V gene sequence: CDR1 WNHNN, CDR2 SYGVQD (reference sequence). V was clipped by 7 bases and J by 0 bases, with 9 bases between them. The CDR3 covers 13 residues.

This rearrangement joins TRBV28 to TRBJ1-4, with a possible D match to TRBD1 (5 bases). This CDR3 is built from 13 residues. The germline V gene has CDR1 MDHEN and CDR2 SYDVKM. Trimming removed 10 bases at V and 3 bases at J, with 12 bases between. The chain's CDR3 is CAIQRTPNEKLFF. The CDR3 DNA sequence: TGTGCCATCCAACGGACACCTAATGAAAAACTGTTTTTT.

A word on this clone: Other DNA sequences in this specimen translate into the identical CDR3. The CDR3 reads CASSSQGMNTEAFF. CDR3 nucleotides: TGTGCCAGCAGCTCACAGGGGATGAACACTGAAGCTTTCTTT. The rearrangement links TRBV7-9 to TRBJ1-1; 7 nucleotides line up with TRBD1. With V trimmed by 4 bases and J by 0 bases, 2 bases remained unmatched. The CDR3 totals 14 residues. Germline V CDR1 and CDR2: SEHNR, FQNEAQ (reference sequence). The full variable domain, rest sourced from reference TRBV7-9 and TRBJ1-1, is DTGVSQNPRHKITKRGQNVTFRCDPISEHNRLYWYRQTLGQGPEFLTYFQNEAQLEKSRLLSDRFSAERPKGSFSTLEIQRTEQGDSAMYLCASSSQGMNTEAFFGQGTRLTVV.

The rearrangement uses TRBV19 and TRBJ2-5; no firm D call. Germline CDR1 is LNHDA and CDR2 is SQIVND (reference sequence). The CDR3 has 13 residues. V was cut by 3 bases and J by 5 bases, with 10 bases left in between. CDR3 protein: CASSIGSLETQYF. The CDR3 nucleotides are TGTGCCAGTAGTATCGGCAGTCTCGAGACCCAGTACTTC.